A single sample is the source of the 21 T cell receptor beta chains below, sequenced in a study of control samples from healthy donors and cancer patients. Clones were sequenced by immunoSEQ multiplex PCR, and TCRdb holds only the in-frame ones, with some missing. The table lists about 44,000 clones, approximately 87% of them singletons. The sequencing sample was made of PBMCs. These receptors came from a woman between 55 and 75 years old with lung cancer.

The V call is TRBV5-1, the J call TRBJ1-1; D unresolved. The CDR3 runs 14 residues. V lost 1 base, J lost 3 bases, and 10 bases lay in between. Germline CDR1 and CDR2: SGHRS and YFSETQ. CDR3 sequence (DNA): TGCGCCAGCAGCTTGTGGCAGGATGACACTGAAGCTTTCTTT. Amino acids: CASSLWQDDTEAFF.

A single count supports this clone. The chain carries TRBV9 and TRBJ2-1; D is ambiguous. The CDR3 covers 12 residues. Trimming took off 3 bases at V and 8 bases at J, with 9 bases between the two ends. The germline V gene has CDR1 SGDLS and CDR2 YYNGEE. The CDR3 sequence: CASSEGMDEQFF. The CDR3 DNA is TGTGCCAGCAGCGAGGGTATGGATGAGCAGTTCTTC.

V usage is TRBV11-3 and J usage is TRBJ2-1; 8 positions match TRBD2. The V and J ends lost 5 bases and 7 bases, in that order; junction bases with no gene match: 10. The V gene's germline CDR1 is SGHNT and CDR2 YENEEA. CDR3 length: 15 amino acids. As DNA, the CDR3 is TGTGCCAGCAGCCCTTGGGGGCGGGAGGAGAATGAGCAGTTCTTC. Residues: CASSPWGREENEQFF.

The chain links TRBV24-1 to TRBJ2-1; 9 bases fit TRBD2. Looked up from germline, CDR1 is KGHDR and CDR2 is SFDVKD. V dropped 9 bases and J dropped 1; count of bases not matched to a gene: 9. This CDR3 has 16 residues. In DNA, the CDR3 is TGTGCCACCGGGAGCGGGAGGTTTGGGTCCTACAATGAGCAGTTCTTC. Its translation is CATGSGRFGSYNEQFF.

This chain uses TRBV25-1 with TRBJ2-7; perhaps TRBD1 as D (5 bases). CDR3 length equals 12 residues. Trimming stripped 0 bases from V and 6 bases from J, with 6 bases between. The germline V gene has CDR1 MGHDK and CDR2 SYGVNS. CDR3 nucleotides: TGTGCCAGCAGTGAATATAGGGGCGAGCAGTACTTC. Residues: CASSEYRGEQYF.

This clone was detected once. The rearrangement uses TRBV9 and TRBJ2-1; D may be TRBD1 (5 bases). The germline gives CDR1 SGDLS, CDR2 YYNGEE. V gave up 4 bases and J gave up 2 bases, with 10 bases separating them. There are 14 residues in the CDR3. CDR3 nucleotide sequence: TGTGCCAGCAGCTCCGACAGTCCCTACAATGAGCAGTTCTTC. Amino acid sequence: CASSSDSPYNEQFF.

The chain uses TRBV11-3 and TRBJ2-5; a possible D gene is TRBD2 (5 bases). Germline lookup yields CDR1 SGHNT and CDR2 YENEEA. V was trimmed by 5 bases and J by 2 bases, leaving 12 bases between them. The CDR3 consists of 14 residues. The CDR3 here is CASSPSPTQETQYF. The CDR3 DNA sequence: TGTGCCAGCAGCCCTAGCCCAACTCAAGAGACCCAGTACTTC.

The chain links TRBV7-3 to TRBJ1-1; the D gene is possibly TRBD1 (5 bases). Germline V gives CDR1 SGHTA, CDR2 FQGTGA. The V gene lost 6 bases and the J gene lost 2 bases, with 10 bases spanning the gap. The CDR3 runs 13 residues. The CDR3, as DNA: TGTGCCAGCAGTCAGGGCGGTAACACTGAAGCTTTCTTT. It translates to CASSQGGNTEAFF.

This chain links TRBV24-1 with TRBJ2-7, with D unresolved. Trimming removed 7 bases from V and 3 bases from J, with 9 bases in between. The germline V gene has CDR1 KGHDR and CDR2 SFDVKD. The CDR3 length is 12 residues. The CDR3 here is CATSSSGYEQYF. The DNA for the CDR3 is TGTGCCACCAGCAGCTCAGGCTACGAGCAGTACTTC.

This clone occurred a few times. The chain has TRBV4-2 and TRBJ1-5; possible D gene TRBD1, 5 bases. CDR3 length equals 17 residues. Trimming shortened V by 0 bases and J by 0 bases, and 12 bases separated the two germline ends. In germline, CDR1 is LGHNA, CDR2 YNFKEQ. This CDR3 reads CASSQDFRGYSNQPQHF. The CDR3 coding sequence is TGTGCCAGCAGCCAAGATTTCCGGGGCTATAGCAATCAGCCCCAGCATTTT.

This clone was seen just once. The rearrangement joins TRBV4-3 to TRBJ1-1; tentative D call: TRBD1 (5 bases). Germline-derived CDR1 and CDR2 are LGHNA and YSLEER. Trimming took off 2 bases at V and 8 bases at J, with 18 bases between the two ends. The CDR3 loop spans 15 amino acids. CDR3 region: CASSQSIAGLGEAFF. Written as DNA, the CDR3 is TGCGCCAGCAGCCAAAGCATCGCAGGGCTTGGGGAAGCTTTCTTT.

This chain joins TRBV18 and TRBJ2-2; 7 bases map to TRBD2. CDR3 length equals 15 residues. Germline loops: CDR1 KGHSH, CDR2 LQKENI. V was clipped by 3 bases and J by 0 bases; unmatched bases: 1. In DNA, the CDR3 is TGTGCCAGCTCACCGACTAGCCCGAACACCGGGGAGCTGTTTTTT. Protein sequence: CASSPTSPNTGELFF.

The CDR3 sequence: CASSQGGSGRRETGELFF. The CDR3, as DNA: TGTGCCAGCAGCCAAGGAGGTAGCGGGAGGAGGGAAACCGGGGAGCTGTTTTTT. The chain is built from TRBV3-1 (or the pseudogene TRBV3-2) and TRBJ2-2; 10 nucleotides agree with TRBD2. The CDR3 contains 18 residues. Germline CDR1 is LGHDT and CDR2 is YNNKEL (reference sequence). V trimming: 1 base; J trimming: 5 bases; junction bases outside the gene matches: 10.

CDR3 bases: TGTGCCAGCAGCCAATCAGGGAGGAACACTGAAGCTTTCTTT. Translation gives CASSQSGRNTEAFF. The chain combines TRBV3-1 (or the pseudogene TRBV3-2) with TRBJ1-1; D perhaps matches TRBD1 (5 bases). Germline V lookup: CDR1 LGHDT, CDR2 YNNKEL (reference sequence). The V and J ends lost 2 bases and 1 base respectively, with 8 bases between them. The CDR3 has 14 residues.

This chain links TRBV28 with TRBJ1-4; no clear D gene. The CDR3 is 11 residues long. The germline CDR1 and CDR2 sequences are MDHEN and SYDVKM. V gave up 6 bases and J gave up 4 bases, with 3 bases separating them. The DNA of the CDR3 is TGTGCCAGCAGCTTTAATGAAAAACTGTTTTTT. Its translation: CASSFNEKLFF.

V usage is TRBV28 and J usage is TRBJ1-2; D perhaps matches TRBD1 (6 bases). The CDR3 length is 14 residues. Germline CDR1 and CDR2: MDHEN and SYDVKM. Trimming took 3 bases from V and 4 from J, leaving 12 bases between them. CDR3 loop: CASSLAEGVYGYTF. CDR3 bases: TGTGCCAGCAGTTTGGCGGAGGGGGTCTATGGCTACACCTTC.

The chain uses TRBV27 and TRBJ1-4, with D possibly being TRBD1 (6 bases). Germline CDR1 is MNHEY and CDR2 is SMNVEV (reference sequence). This CDR3 is built from 17 residues. V lost 2 bases and J 3 bases, leaving 16 bases between the germline ends. The CDR3 spells CASSLSPEDRSNEKLFF. CDR3 bases: TGTGCCAGCAGTTTAAGCCCCGAGGACAGATCTAATGAAAAACTGTTTTTT.

J is TRBJ2-7 and V is TRBV19; the D gene could be TRBD1 or TRBD2 (5 bases each). CDR3 length: 14 residues. Deletions cut 5 bases from V and 5 bases from J, with 16 bases between. CDR1 and CDR2 (germline): LNHDA, SQIVND (reference sequence). The CDR3 loop is CASSGAGAPHEQYF. The CDR3 DNA reads as TGTGCCAGTAGTGGGGCCGGGGCTCCCCACGAGCAGTACTTC.

The chain links TRBV18 to TRBJ1-5; D remains unclear. Trimming took 2 bases from V and 3 from J, leaving 11 bases between them. The CDR3 contains 15 residues. Germline V gene lookup returns CDR1 KGHSH and CDR2 LQKENI. The CDR3 region has the DNA TGTGCCAGCTCACCAGACATGGGGAACAATCAGCCCCAGCATTTT. Residues: CASSPDMGNNQPQHF.

The V call is TRBV12-5, the J call TRBJ1-1; D is possibly TRBD1 (6 bases). Looked up from germline, CDR1 is LGHNT and CDR2 is FRNRAP. Trimming pared 1 base from V and 3 bases from J, leaving 6 bases between. The CDR3 covers 13 residues. The CDR3, as DNA: TGTGCTAGTGGTTTGGACAGGGACACTGAAGCTTTCTTT. Translated: CASGLDRDTEAFF.

This chain uses TRBV29-1 with TRBJ1-1; D ambiguous. CDR1 and CDR2 (germline): SQVTM, ANQGSEA. V shed 0 bases and J shed 8 bases, with 16 bases lying between them. This CDR3 has 14 amino acids. The CDR3 loop reads CSVEDPFRANEAFF. DNA for the CDR3: TGCAGCGTTGAAGATCCGTTTAGGGCTAACGAAGCTTTCTTT.